These T cell receptor beta chains were read from a single sample in a study of CD8 T cells in Susac syndrome. TCRdb re-called the immunoSEQ multiplex PCR reads with MiXCR, one entry per CDR3 protein. The sample has about 73,000 distinct CDR3 sequences, 85% to 95% seen once. What was sequenced was CD8+ T cells from PBMCs. Receptors originate from a human donor with multiple sclerosis. Each CDR3 is given with its conserved first and last residue. A D gene is named only where the DNA matches it firmly. The size field is filled for only some rows; it gives once, few, many or a size class.

j_call,clone_size,cdr3_length,d_call,v_call,cdr3_nt,cdr3_aa
TRBJ2-7,-,14,-,TRBV7-8,TGTGCCAGCAGCTTAGCGCGACACCGCTACGAGCAGTACTTC,CASSLARHRYEQYF
TRBJ1-2,-,14,TRBD1,TRBV7-9,TGTGCCAGCAGCACCGGGACAGCTCACTATGGCTACACCTTC,CASSTGTAHYGYTF
TRBJ1-3,once,19,TRBD1,TRBV11-2,TGTGCCAGCAGCCCCGGAACAGGGGGCGCTCCCTTCTCTGGAAACACCATATATTTT,CASSPGTGGAPFSGNTIYF
TRBJ1-1,-,15,TRBD1,TRBV13,TGTGCCAGCAGCTTAGGAGGACAGGGTCTCACTGAAGCTTTCTTT,CASSLGGQGLTEAFF
TRBJ2-1,-,16,TRBD1,TRBV7-3,TGTGCCAGCACCCCTTCTGGGACAGGATCAATACTTGAGCAGTTCTTC,CASTPSGTGSILEQFF
TRBJ2-7,-,14,TRBD1,TRBV23-1,TGCGCCAGCGGTGACAGGGACATGCCCTACGAGCAGTACTTC,CASGDRDMPYEQYF
TRBJ2-3,-,14,TRBD2,TRBV6-6,TGTGCCAGCAGTTACGGCGGGAGGTCAGATACGCAGTATTTT,CASSYGGRSDTQYF
TRBJ1-2,-,14,-,TRBV11-2,TGTGCCAGCAGCTTGACGGGGCGCGACTATGGCTACACCTTC,CASSLTGRDYGYTF
TRBJ2-5,-,15,-,TRBV2,TGTGCCAGCAGTGAAGTGGTTAACCGTATGGAGACCCAGTACTTC,CASSEVVNRMETQYF
TRBJ1-6,-,19,-,TRBV6-2/TRBV6-3,TGTGCCAGCAGTTACAATCCCGGGCAGGGTGCGTGGGTGAATTCACCCCTCCATTTT,CASSYNPGQGAWVNSPLHF
TRBJ1-1,-,12,-,TRBV29-1,TGCAGCGTGGAGGACAGTGGCACTGAAGCTTTCTTT,CSVEDSGTEAFF
TRBJ2-5,-,13,-,TRBV5-6,TGTGCCAGCAGCTTGGTTCTTATGGAGACCCAGTACTTC,CASSLVLMETQYF
TRBJ1-1,-,17,-,TRBV7-2,TGTGCCAGCAGCCCGGACAGCGTAATACCCCTGAACACTGAAGCTTTCTTT,CASSPDSVIPLNTEAFF
TRBJ1-2,-,15,TRBD1,TRBV4-1,TGCGCCAGCCGGGACAGGGAGAAATCTAACTATGGCTACACCTTC,CASRDREKSNYGYTF
TRBJ1-5,-,15,-,TRBV11-2,TGTGCCAGCAGCTCGGGTTGGGGGGAGAATCAGCCCCAGCATTTT,CASSSGWGENQPQHF
TRBJ1-5,-,16,TRBD1,TRBV12-3/TRBV12-4,TGTGCCAGCAGTCCCCGGGACAGGGATAGCAATCAGCCCCAGCATTTT,CASSPRDRDSNQPQHF
TRBJ2-3,-,17,TRBD2,TRBV7-2,TGTGCCAGCAGCTCGGGACTAGCGGGGGGGCTGGCAGATACGCAGTATTTT,CASSSGLAGGLADTQYF
TRBJ1-3,-,16,-,TRBV6-2/TRBV6-3,TGTGCCAGCAGCTCTTTACAGGGTCGCTCTGGAAACACCATATATTTT,CASSSLQGRSGNTIYF
TRBJ2-2,-,15,TRBD1,TRBV9,TGTGCCAGCAGCGTAGCGGGACAGCCCACCGGGGAGCTGTTTTTT,CASSVAGQPTGELFF
TRBJ2-1,-,16,-,TRBV2,TGTGCCAGCAGTGAACCGGGGGGCGCAGTCTCCAATGAGCAGTTCTTC,CASSEPGGAVSNEQFF
TRBJ1-1,-,14,-,TRBV5-1,TGCGCCAGCAGCGTAGAAGGGGTGAACACTGAAGCTTTCTTT,CASSVEGVNTEAFF
TRBJ2-5,-,17,TRBD1,TRBV7-9,TGTGCCAGCAGCTTAGGACGGGACAGGGATGAGGGAGAGACCCAGTACTTC,CASSLGRDRDEGETQYF
TRBJ1-2,-,14,-,TRBV7-2,TGTGCCAGCAGCTCGGACAGACCCAACTATGGCTACACCTTC,CASSSDRPNYGYTF
TRBJ2-7,once,15,-,TRBV4-1,TGCGCCAGCAGCCCCCAGAAGACAGGCGACTACGAGCAGTACTTC,CASSPQKTGDYEQYF
TRBJ1-1,-,15,-,TRBV5-1,TGCGCCAGCAGCTTGGAAAGGGACGGTGGGCCTGAAGCTTTCTTT,CASSLERDGGPEAFF
TRBJ2-7,-,14,TRBD2,TRBV20-1,TGCAGTGCTAGGTTCGCGGGAGAATCCGGGGAGCAGTACTTC,CSARFAGESGEQYF
TRBJ2-7,once,13,-,TRBV7-6,TGTGCCAGCAGCTTAGGACAGTACTACGAGCAGTACTTC,CASSLGQYYEQYF
TRBJ1-2,-,14,-,TRBV20-1,TGCAGTGCTCCCTCAGCGGAGTTGAACTATGGCTACACCTTC,CSAPSAELNYGYTF
TRBJ1-1,-,11,-,TRBV6-2/TRBV6-3,TGTGCCAGCAGTTTTGTTGGGGAAGCTTTCTTT,CASSFVGEAFF
TRBJ1-2,-,14,-,TRBV19,TGTGCCAGTAGGACCACTTCGACGGTTTATGGCTACACCTTC,CASRTTSTVYGYTF
TRBJ2-1,-,17,-,TRBV5-4,TGTGCCAGCAGCTTCTCTCCTGGAGGACCTTTCTACAATGAGCAGTTCTTC,CASSFSPGGPFYNEQFF
TRBJ1-2,-,12,-,TRBV27,TGTGCCAGCAAAAGGGAGCCCTATGGCTACACCTTC,CASKREPYGYTF
TRBJ1-2,-,14,-,TRBV15,TGTGCCACCAGCAGAGATCGGGACTCTCTAGGCTACACCTTC,CATSRDRDSLGYTF
TRBJ2-7,-,11,-,TRBV6-6,TGTGCCAGCAGTCCAGCCGGGGAGCAGTACTTC,CASSPAGEQYF
TRBJ2-1,-,16,TRBD1,TRBV12-3/TRBV12-4,TGTGCCAGCAGTTCTCAGGGGGCCAACCCGTACAATGAGCAGTTCTTC,CASSSQGANPYNEQFF
TRBJ2-3,once,15,-,TRBV19,TGTGCCAGTAGTATGGTAGCGGTGTCCACAGATACGCAGTATTTT,CASSMVAVSTDTQYF
TRBJ1-2,-,15,-,TRBV30,TGTGCTTTAGGAATGGAACAGGGCCCCTTGTATGGCTACACCTTC,CALGMEQGPLYGYTF
TRBJ2-7,-,14,-,TRBV4-1,TGCGCCAGCAGCCAGACAGATGATTCCTACGAGCAGTACTTC,CASSQTDDSYEQYF
TRBJ2-7,-,16,-,TRBV13,TGTGCCAGCAGCTTGCGTCCACTAAGTAGGGGGTACGAGCAGTACTTC,CASSLRPLSRGYEQYF
TRBJ2-7,-,13,-,TRBV29-1,TGCAGCGCTCGGGACGGTCTAATGCACGAGCAGTACTTC,CSARDGLMHEQYF
TRBJ2-7,-,16,TRBD1,TRBV4-1,TGCGCCAGCAGCCAACAGGCCGGGACAGGTGCCTACGAGCAGTACTTC,CASSQQAGTGAYEQYF
TRBJ2-2,-,16,TRBD2,TRBV19,TGTGCCAGTAGTACTCCGAGTAGCGGGAGTCCCGGGGAGCTGTTTTTT,CASSTPSSGSPGELFF
TRBJ1-1,-,13,-,TRBV3-1,TGTGCCAGCAGCCAAGAGTTAGGCACTGAAGCTTTCTTT,CASSQELGTEAFF
TRBJ2-5,once,13,-,TRBV19,TGTGCCAGTAGTATAATTGGAGGAGAGACCCAGTACTTC,CASSIIGGETQYF
TRBJ2-5,-,14,-,TRBV6-5,TGTGCCAGCAGTCTCCGACATGGGGAAGAGACCCAGTACTTC,CASSLRHGEETQYF
TRBJ1-1,-,12,-,TRBV4-1,TGCGCCAGCAGCCAAGACTTCACTGAAGCTTTCTTT,CASSQDFTEAFF
TRBJ2-3,once,19,-,TRBV4-3,TGCGCCAGCAGCCAAAGTGATTCTCACTCTGCTTTCTCATCTCCTACGCAGTATTTT,CASSQSDSHSAFSSPTQYF
TRBJ2-1,-,13,-,TRBV25-1,TGTGCCAGCAGTGAGGAACAGTACAATGAGCAGTTCTTC,CASSEEQYNEQFF
TRBJ2-7,-,14,-,TRBV5-1,TGCGCCAGCAGCTTGAAGACAAGCACCTACGAGCAGTACTTC,CASSLKTSTYEQYF
TRBJ2-7,few,14,TRBD1,TRBV27,TGTGCCAGCAGTCTTAGGGACAGGAGCTACGAGCAGTACTTC,CASSLRDRSYEQYF
TRBJ1-1,-,17,TRBD1,TRBV4-3,TGCGCCAGCAGCCAAGAATTGTTGGGGACAGGGAACACTGAAGCTTTCTTT,CASSQELLGTGNTEAFF
TRBJ2-4,-,16,TRBD2,TRBV6-1,TGTGCCAGCAGTGAAGGACTAGCGGGAGCCAAAAACATTCAGTACTTC,CASSEGLAGAKNIQYF
TRBJ2-7,-,15,-,TRBV11-2,TGTGCCAGCAGCTTAGATATCCGGGAGATTGTCGAGCAGTACTTC,CASSLDIREIVEQYF
TRBJ2-7,-,12,-,TRBV20-1,TGCAGTGCTGAAACGAGGCCCTACGAGCAGTACTTC,CSAETRPYEQYF
TRBJ1-1,-,15,-,TRBV7-6,TGTGCCAGCAGCTTAGCACCGGATCCCCACCGGGAAGCTTTCTTT,CASSLAPDPHREAFF
TRBJ2-7,-,15,TRBD1,TRBV19,TGTGCCAGTAGTACCGGACAGGGGCTGGCCTACGAGCAGTACTTC,CASSTGQGLAYEQYF
TRBJ1-3,-,15,-,TRBV4-1,TGCGCCAGCAGCCAAGGGGAGTCCTCTGGAAACACCATATATTTT,CASSQGESSGNTIYF